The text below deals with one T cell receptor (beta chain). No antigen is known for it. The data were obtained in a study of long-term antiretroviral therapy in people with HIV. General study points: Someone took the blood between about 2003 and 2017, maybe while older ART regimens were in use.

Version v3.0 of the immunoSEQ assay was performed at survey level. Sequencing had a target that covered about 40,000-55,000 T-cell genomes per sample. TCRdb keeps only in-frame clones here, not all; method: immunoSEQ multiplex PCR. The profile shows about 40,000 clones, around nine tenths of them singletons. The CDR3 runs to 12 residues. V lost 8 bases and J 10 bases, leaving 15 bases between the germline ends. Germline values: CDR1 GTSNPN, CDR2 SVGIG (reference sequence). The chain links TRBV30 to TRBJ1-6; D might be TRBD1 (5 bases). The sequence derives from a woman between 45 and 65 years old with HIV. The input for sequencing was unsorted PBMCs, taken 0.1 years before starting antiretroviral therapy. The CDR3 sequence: CAHAGVRSPLHF. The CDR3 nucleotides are TGTGCCCATGCGGGGGTTCGATCACCCCTCCACTTT.